This TCR beta chain comes out of a study of siplizumab effects on memory and regulatory T cells. Findings and caveats of the study: Naive versus memory phenotype went unassigned for roughly 75-96% of proliferating CD4+ or CD8+ clones. Memory T cells appeared less diverse than naive cells, which seemed to contribute substantially to alloresponse.

Concerning this clone itself: Its antigen is unidentified.

Trimming shortened V by 4 bases and J by 6 bases, and 16 bases separated the two germline ends. The CDR3 contains 14 residues. TCR templates, about 97,000 per sample, were assayed. TCRdb's copy holds only in-frame clones and misses some; the assay was immunoSEQ multiplex PCR. The sample shows about 100,000 clones, 92% of them seen only once. The sequenced sample was non-Treg CD4+ T cells sorted from blood. This clonotype originated in a human donor in good health. The rearrangement uses TRBV6-7 and TRBJ2-7; D remains unclear. TRBV6-7 falls under the ORF class, with uncertain function. The CDR3 region has the DNA TGTGCCAGCAGTTCGTACAACCCGATTGCCGAGCAGTACTTC. As protein: CASSSYNPIAEQYF.